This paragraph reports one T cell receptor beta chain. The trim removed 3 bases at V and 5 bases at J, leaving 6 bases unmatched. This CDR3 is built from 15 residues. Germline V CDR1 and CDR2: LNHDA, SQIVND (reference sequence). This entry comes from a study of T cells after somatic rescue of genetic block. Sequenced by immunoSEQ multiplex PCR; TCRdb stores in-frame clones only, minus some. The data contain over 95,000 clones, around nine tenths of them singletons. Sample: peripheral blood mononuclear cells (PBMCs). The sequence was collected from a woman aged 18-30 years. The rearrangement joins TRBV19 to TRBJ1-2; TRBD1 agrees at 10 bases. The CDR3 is CASSIARTGGYGYTF. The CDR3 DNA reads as TGTGCCAGTAGTATTGCGCGGACAGGGGGGTATGGCTACACCTTC.